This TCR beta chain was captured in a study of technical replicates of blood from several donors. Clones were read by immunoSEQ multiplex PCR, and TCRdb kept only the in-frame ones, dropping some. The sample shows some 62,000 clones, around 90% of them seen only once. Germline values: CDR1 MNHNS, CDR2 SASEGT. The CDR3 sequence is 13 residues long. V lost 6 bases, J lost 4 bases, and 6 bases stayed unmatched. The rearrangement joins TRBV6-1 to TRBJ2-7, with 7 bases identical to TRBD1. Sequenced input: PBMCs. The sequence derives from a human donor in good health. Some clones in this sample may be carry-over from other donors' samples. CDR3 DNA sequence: TGTGCCAGCAGGCAGACAGGGATGTACGAGCAGTACTTC. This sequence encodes CASRQTGMYEQYF.